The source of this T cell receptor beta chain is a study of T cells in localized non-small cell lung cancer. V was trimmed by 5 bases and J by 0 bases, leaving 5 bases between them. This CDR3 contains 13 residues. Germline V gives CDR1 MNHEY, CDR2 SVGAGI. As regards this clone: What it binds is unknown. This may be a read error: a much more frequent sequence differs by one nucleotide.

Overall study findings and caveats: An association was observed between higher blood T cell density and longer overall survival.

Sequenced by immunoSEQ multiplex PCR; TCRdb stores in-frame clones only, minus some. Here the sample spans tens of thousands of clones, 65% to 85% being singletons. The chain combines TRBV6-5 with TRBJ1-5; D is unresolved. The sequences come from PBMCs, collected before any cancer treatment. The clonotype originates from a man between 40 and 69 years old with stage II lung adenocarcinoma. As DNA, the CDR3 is TGTGCCAGCAGTCCTAATAGCAATCAGCCCCAGCATTTT. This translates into CASSPNSNQPQHF.